This is a list of T cell receptor beta chains from one sample in a study of cytomegalovirus exposure and HLA in healthy donors. Sequencing used immunoSEQ multiplex PCR; TCRdb keeps in-frame clones, though not all of them. The sample has over 60,000 clones, about 78% seen once. Sequenced material: PBMCs. These receptors all come from a man between 18 and 35 years old in good health and CMV-seronegative. Both conserved end residues are part of each CDR3. D genes are given only for firm matches. Size tells how often a clone was seen (once, few, many) or the class of an expanded clone, and some rows leave it out.

>.|TRBJ1-2|TRBV7-2|.
TGTGCCAGCAGCTTAGAGAGGGCAGCCTATGGCTACACCTTC
CASSLERAAYGYTF
>TRBD2|TRBJ2-3|TRBV18|.
TGTGCCAGCTCAACTCCGACTAGCGAGACGCAGTATTTT
CASSTPTSETQYF
>TRBD2|TRBJ2-5|TRBV29-1|few
TGCAGCGCCGGGACTAGCGGGGTCAGAGAGACCCAGTACTTC
CSAGTSGVRETQYF
>TRBD1|TRBJ2-7|TRBV11-2|.
TGTGCCAGCAGCTTAGCCCCAGGGGGTTCCCGGGACGAGCAGTACTTC
CASSLAPGGSRDEQYF
>TRBD1|TRBJ2-5|TRBV14|.
TGTGCCAGCAGCCAAAGGGACAGGGTAGTACAAGAGACCCAGTACTTC
CASSQRDRVVQETQYF
>TRBD1|TRBJ2-5|TRBV6-1|medium-sized
TGTGCCAGCAGTGGGGCTTCCGGGACAGGGGCGGAGACCCAGTACTTC
CASSGASGTGAETQYF
>.|TRBJ1-6|TRBV27|few
TGTGCCAGCAGTTTAGTCCCCGGGGGGTCACCCCTCCACTTT
CASSLVPGGSPLHF
>.|TRBJ2-7|TRBV5-5|once
TGTGCCAGCAGCTCCCAGGTTATCTCCTACGAGCAGTACTTC
CASSSQVISYEQYF
>.|TRBJ1-1|TRBV7-9|once
TGTTCCAGCAGCCCGGGTAGGACTGAAGCTTTCTTT
CSSSPGRTEAFF
>TRBD1|TRBJ1-6|TRBV30|.
TGTGCCTGGGGTAAGGACAGGGGGCCTTCACCCCTCCACTTT
CAWGKDRGPSPLHF
>TRBD2|TRBJ2-1|TRBV5-1|.
TGCGCCAGCGGGGAACTAGCGGGGTTGAGGGATGAGCAGTTCTTC
CASGELAGLRDEQFF
>.|TRBJ2-3|TRBV5-1|.
TGCGCCAGCAGCTTGCGAGGAATGGGCACAGATACGCAGTATTTT
CASSLRGMGTDTQYF
>.|TRBJ1-2|TRBV7-8|.
TGTGCCAGCAGCTTAGGAGGACTGAACTATGGCTACACCTTC
CASSLGGLNYGYTF
>.|TRBJ2-1|TRBV27|.
TGTGCCAGCAGTGGCACAGGGAGATACAATGAGCAGTTCTTC
CASSGTGRYNEQFF
>.|TRBJ1-1|TRBV7-9|few
TGTGCCAGCAGCTTAAGAGCAGGGGCGGGGAACACTGAAGCTTTCTTT
CASSLRAGAGNTEAFF
>TRBD2|TRBJ2-1|TRBV5-4|.
TGTGCCAGCAGCGGGGGGGCACTAGCGGCGCAGTTCTTC
CASSGGALAAQFF
>.|TRBJ1-5|TRBV30|.
TGTGCCTGGAGTGTATCGCAGGGACTTTATAGCAATCAGCCCCAGCATTTT
CAWSVSQGLYSNQPQHF
>.|TRBJ2-5|TRBV28|.
TGTGCCAGCAGGGGAGGTGGCTCCCAAGAGACCCAGTACTTC
CASRGGGSQETQYF
>TRBD2|TRBJ2-7|TRBV5-5|once
TGTGCCAGCAGCTTTAGCCGGGGGGGCGAGCAGTACTTC
CASSFSRGGEQYF
>TRBD1|TRBJ2-7|TRBV28|.
TGTGCCAGCCGTCGGCGGGACAGGGGGCCGGGCGAGCAGTACTTC
CASRRRDRGPGEQYF
>.|TRBJ1-5|TRBV29-1|.
TGCAGCCCAAAGGAGGAACCGGGGGGACCAAAAAGCAATCAGCCCCAGCATTTT
CSPKEEPGGPKSNQPQHF
>.|TRBJ2-7|TRBV13|once
TGTGCCAGCAGCCGATGGTCAGGGATTCCCAATGAGCAGTACTTC
CASSRWSGIPNEQYF
>.|TRBJ2-7|TRBV14|.
TGTGCCAGCAGCCAATTTCGAGCCTCCTACGAGCAGTACTTC
CASSQFRASYEQYF
>TRBD1|TRBJ2-1|TRBV28|.
TGTGCCAGCAGCTCCCAAGACAGGGGCCGCCTCTTAGACAATGAGCAGTTCTTC
CASSSQDRGRLLDNEQFF
>TRBD2|TRBJ2-1|TRBV5-4|few
TGTGCCAGCAGAGCAGGACTAGCCCCAGGAGATTTCTTC
CASRAGLAPGDFF
>TRBD1|TRBJ1-2|TRBV6-5|.
TGTGCCAGCAGGGACAGGGAAAAAAACGGCTACACCTTC
CASRDREKNGYTF
>TRBD1|TRBJ1-5|TRBV5-1|few
TGCGCCAGCAGACTAACTACAGGGGGCGGTCAGCCCCAGCATTTT
CASRLTTGGGQPQHF
>.|TRBJ2-1|TRBV7-2|.
TGTGCCAGCAGCGACCCTTTACTAGGAAACTCCTACAATGAGCAGTTCTTC
CASSDPLLGNSYNEQFF
>TRBD2|TRBJ2-1|TRBV18|.
TGTGCCAGCTCACCACTTAGACTAGCGGGGGGCAATAGCTCCTACAATGAGCAGTTCTTC
CASSPLRLAGGNSSYNEQFF
>.|TRBJ1-2|TRBV19|.
TGTGCCAGTACCTCTATCTCGGCAGGGCGGAACTATGGCTACACCTTC
CASTSISAGRNYGYTF
>TRBD1|TRBJ2-5|TRBV6-1|.
TGTGCCAGCAGTGAAATGGGGTCAGGGGGCCGGCGAACCCAGTACTTC
CASSEMGSGGRRTQYF
>TRBD1|TRBJ2-1|TRBV28|.
TGTGCCAGCATCCCCCCCGGGACAGAGAACAATGAGCAGTTCTTC
CASIPPGTENNEQFF
>TRBD1|TRBJ1-2|TRBV5-1|.
TGCGCCAGCAGAACCGGACAGGGCCACTATGGCTACACCTTC
CASRTGQGHYGYTF
>.|TRBJ2-2|TRBV6-5|.
TGTGCCAGCGGTCGAGCGCCCCCCAGTCCCGGGGAGCTGTTTTTT
CASGRAPPSPGELFF
>.|TRBJ1-3|TRBV6-5|many
TGTGCCAGCAGTTATTCCGGGACACCTGGAAACACCATATATTTT
CASSYSGTPGNTIYF
>TRBD1|TRBJ2-1|TRBV5-1|few
TGCGCCAGCAGCTCGGGACAGGAGTTTGATGAGCAGTTCTTC
CASSSGQEFDEQFF
>.|TRBJ1-2|TRBV19|.
TGTGCCAGTAGAGGCAGGGAGGTGGATGGCTACACCTTC
CASRGREVDGYTF
>.|TRBJ1-2|TRBV7-8|few
TGTGCCAGCAGCCCGGGACATAGAAACTATGGCTACACCTTC
CASSPGHRNYGYTF